The 17 T cell receptor beta chains below were found in one sample sequenced in a study of tumor-infiltrating lymphocytes in primary liver carcinoma. The investigators made TCR beta cDNA from about 510 ng total RNA, using a constant-region primer. TCR beta libraries came from three nested multiplex PCR rounds using slightly modified ARM-PCR. Use of TRBV1-TRBV30 forward primers with a C-beta reverse primer characterized the first two PCR rounds, which lasted about 9 cycles each. TCRdb re-derived calls from the multiplex PCR reads in MiXCR, one entry per CDR3 protein. The sample has 310,000 or so distinct CDR3 sequences; about three fifths are singletons. The authors took blood RNA from unsorted whole blood and also extracted germline DNA. The sample taken for sequencing was peripheral blood. The source is a woman aged 25 to 39 with primary liver carcinoma and hepatitis B virus infection.

This clonotype is a singleton in its sample. A junction boundary mismatches the germline segment, possibly from a read error. This chain joins TRBV11-2 and TRBJ1-1, with D possibly TRBD1 on 5 matching bases. This CDR3 is built from 13 residues. Per germline, CDR1 SGHAT and CDR2 FQNNGV. CDR3 region: CASSFWAGIEAFF. The DNA for the CDR3 is TGTGCCAGTAGCTTCTGGGCAGGGATTGAAGCTTTCTTT.

On this clonotype: A much larger clone lies one base from this, so it may be a read error. J is TRBJ2-7 and V is TRBV12-3 or TRBV12-4; TRBD1 agrees at 9 bases. This CDR3 has 14 amino acids. The CDR3 DNA follows: TGTGCCAGCAGTGCCGGGACAGGGCCCTACAAGCAGTACTTC. As protein: CASSAGTGPYKQYF.

Remarks on this clonotype: At one end, the junction sequence differs from germline, possibly due to a read error. The chain employs TRBV5-1 and TRBJ2-7, with D perhaps matching TRBD2 (6 bases). The CDR3 extends over 14 amino acids. Germline V lookup: CDR1 SGHRS, CDR2 YFSETQ. CDR3 amino acids: CASSLSPLPGDPWF. In DNA, the CDR3 is TGCGCCAGCAGCTTGAGTCCGCTTCCGGGAGACCCCTGGTTC. The whole variable domain, filled in from reference TRBV5-1 and TRBJ2-7, reads KAGVTQTPRYLIKTRGQQVTLSCSPISGHRSVSWYQQTPGQGLQFLFEYFSETQRNKGNFPGRFSGRQFSNSRSEMNVSTLELGDSALYLCASSLSPLPGDPWFGPGTRLTVT.

This clonotype showed up many times. The chain uses TRBV12-3 or TRBV12-4 and TRBJ2-1; 7 bases are a match to TRBD1. Trimming at V came to 6 bases and at J to 6 bases, leaving 5 bases not matched to a gene. The CDR3 covers 13 residues. CDR3 bases: TGTGCCAGCAGCCTCGGACAGGCCAATGAGCAGTTCTTC. Amino acid sequence: CASSLGQANEQFF.

To note about this clonotype: Its ends do not fully match the called genes, so a read error is possible. The chain carries TRBV6-6 and TRBJ1-5; D not resolved. Germline values: CDR1 MNHNY, CDR2 SVGAGI (reference sequence). The CDR3 has 13 amino acids. CDR3 residues: CASSQENKQRQHF. In nucleotides, the CDR3 is TGTGCCAGCAGTCAAGAAAACAAGCAGCGCCAGCATTTT.

This clonotype has only a few counts. V and J are TRBV7-9 and TRBJ2-7; 7 bases line up with TRBD1. V lost 5 bases to trimming and J lost 6 bases; unmatched junction nucleotides: 10. Per germline, CDR1 SEHNR and CDR2 FQNEAQ (reference sequence). This CDR3 has 14 amino acids. CDR3 in DNA: TGTGCCAGCAGCCAATATGACAGGGCGAGCGAGCAGTACTTC. Translated: CASSQYDRASEQYF.

To note about this clonotype: With a much larger clone just one base away, this may be a read error. The chain is built from TRBV6-6 and TRBJ1-5, with 9 bases matching TRBD1. V trimming: 8 bases; J trimming: 1 base; junction bases outside the gene matches: 3. Germline CDR1 is MNHNY and CDR2 is SVGAGI (reference sequence). The CDR3 extends over 14 amino acids. In nucleotides, the CDR3 is TGTGCCAGCCAACAGGGGGCGAGCAATCAGCCCCAGCATTTT. Protein sequence: CASQQGASNQPQHF.

Remarks on this clonotype: This clone may be a read error of a much larger clone one base away. The rearrangement links TRBV29-1 to TRBJ2-2; D may be TRBD2 (5 bases). CDR1 is SQVTM and CDR2 is ANQGSEA in the germline V gene. The CDR3 contains 12 residues. In DNA form, the CDR3 reads TGCAGCGTCGGGCAGGTCGCCGGGGAGATGTTTTTT. Its protein is CSVGQVAGEMFF.

This clonotype was counted a few times. The V and J genes are TRBV6-5 and TRBJ2-3; 8 bases align to TRBD2. CDR3 length equals 14 residues. CDR1 and CDR2 (germline): MNHEY, SVGAGI. V was clipped by 8 bases and J by 3 bases; unmatched bases: 7. The DNA for the CDR3 is TGTGCCAGCCGTCGACTAGCGTCAACAGATACGCAGTATTTT. Encoded protein: CASRRLASTDTQYF.

This clonotype has only a few counts. The chain's CDR3 is CASSTGLPTDTQYF. CDR3 bases: TGTGCCAGCAGTACGGGACTCCCCACAGATACGCAGTATTTT. This sequence joins TRBV6-6 and TRBJ2-3, with D possibly matching TRBD2 (6 bases). CDR1 MNHNY and CDR2 SVGAGI come from the germline V gene (reference sequence). The CDR3 covers 14 residues. The V end was cut by 5 bases, the J end by 2 bases, with 11 bases between.

The rearrangement joins TRBV6-1 to TRBJ2-6; D is ambiguous. Germline CDR1 MNHNS, CDR2 SASEGT. This CDR3 is 15 amino acids long. CDR3 residues: CTGSESASGANVLTF. CDR3 nucleotides: TGTACCGGCAGTGAGTCAGCCTCTGGGGCCAACGTCCTGACTTTC.

This clonotype was counted once. This chain connects TRBV6-1 to TRBJ2-7, with 7 bases identical to TRBD2. The trim removed 7 bases at V and 3 bases at J, leaving 9 bases unmatched. The CDR3 covers 14 residues. Looked up from germline, CDR1 is MNHNS and CDR2 is SASEGT. The DNA of the CDR3 is TGTGCCAGCACCCACCTCCCTAGCGGCTACGAGCAGTACTTC. The encoded protein is CASTHLPSGYEQYF.

The J gene is TRBJ1-1, the V gene TRBV28; possibly TRBD1 for D (5 bases). The CDR3 has 12 residues. Germline CDR1 reads MDHEN; CDR2 reads SYDVKM. Trimming shortened V by 9 bases and J by 0 bases, and 8 bases separated the two germline ends. CDR3 in amino acids: CARGDLNTEAFF. The CDR3, as DNA: TGTGCCAGGGGGGACCTGAACACTGAAGCTTTCTTT.

Remarks on this clonotype: This may be a read error: a much more frequent sequence differs by one nucleotide. The rearrangement links TRBV12-3 or TRBV12-4 to TRBJ2-1, with D perhaps matching TRBD1 (7 bases). V lost 2 bases and J 9 bases, leaving 14 bases between the germline ends. The CDR3 has 14 residues. CDR3 sequence reads: CASSLRRRDSEQFF. For the CDR3, the DNA is TGTGCCAGCAGTTTAAGACGGCGGGACAGTGAGCAGTTCTTC.

The chain carries TRBV6-2 or TRBV6-3 and TRBJ2-5; 12 bases line up with TRBD2. CDR1 MNHEY and CDR2 SVGEGT come from the germline V gene. The CDR3 covers 18 residues. V shed 2 bases, J shed 1 base, and the junction held 8 bases outside the gene matches. CDR3 coding DNA: TGTGCCAGCAGTTACGGGGGCACTAGCGGGAGGCTCCAAGAGACCCAGTACTTC. It encodes CASSYGGTSGRLQETQYF.

As for this clonotype: One junction end disagrees with the germline gene, perhaps due to a read error. V gene TRBV29-1 combines with J gene TRBJ2-1; D is unclear. In germline, CDR1 is SQVTM, CDR2 ANQGSEA. This CDR3 is 14 amino acids long. CDR3 nucleotide sequence: TGCAGCGTTGTAGGTCTACTGATAGACAATGGGCAGTTCTTC. Translation: CSVVGLLIDNGQFF.

In its sample, this clonotype was seen once. The conserved closing phenylalanine or tryptophan is absent in this CDR3, likely reflecting a read error. The V and J genes are TRBV7-9 and TRBJ1-1; D not resolved. The CDR3 totals 11 residues. V was cut by 4 bases and J by 7 bases, with 7 bases left in between. Germline CDR1 reads SEHNR; CDR2 reads FQNEAQ (reference sequence). The CDR3 region has the DNA TGTGCCAGCAGCTCCCGGTATGAAGCTTTCTCT. This sequence encodes CASSSRYEAFS.